The clone carrying this T cell receptor (beta chain) was seen only a few times. The antigen remains unidentified. The CDR3 sequence is 13 residues long. Germline V gives CDR1 SNHLY, CDR2 FYNNEI. The ends were cut back, 3 bases at V and 4 bases at J, with 10 bases in the middle. The data are from a study of T-cell memory formation after mild COVID-19. About the study: The TCR clusters were mostly specific to one donor.

5'RACE primed from the constant segment yielded TCR alpha and TCR beta cDNA libraries bearing sample barcodes and UMIs. TCRdb re-called the 5' RACE reads with MiXCR, one entry per CDR3 protein. Among 110,000 to 150,000 distinct CDR3 sequences listed, about 23% were seen once. Study-wide findings and caveats: Pre-infection memory held some responding clones, suggesting pre-existing cross-reactive T cells responded. Clones contracting across day 15 to 85 had a balanced CD4/CD8 profile; later expanding clones leaned CD4+.

The specimen sequenced was PBMCs or a T cell subset sorted from them (not recorded which). The clonotype comes from an adult woman who had mild COVID-19 (a few samples of this study predate the infection). Cell type and time point are not known. The chain uses TRBV2 and TRBJ2-7; D gene uncertain. The CDR3: CASSEALGYEQYF. The CDR3 coding sequence is TGTGCCAGCAGTGAGGCCCTGGGATACGAGCAGTACTTC. Full variable domain (remainder filled in from reference TRBV2 and TRBJ2-7): EPEVTQTPSHQVTQMGQEVILRCVPISNHLYFYWYRQILGQKVEFLVSFYNNEISEKSEIFDDQFSVERPDGSNFTLKIRSTKLEDSAMYFCASSEALGYEQYFGPGTRLTVT.